Presented here are 2 T cell receptor beta chains from one specimen sequenced in a study of naive and memory T cell subsets. Regarding the study as a whole: Naive repertoires, especially CD8, held a few larger clonotypes, possibly memory cells re-expressing CD45RA.

Both TRBC1 and TRBC2 were covered by a beta constant-region primer of two equimolar oligonucleotides. Ligated cDNA was amplified by four rounds of PCR with nested alpha and beta constant-region primers and SP2. From the UMI-ligation and nested PCR reads, TCRdb called clonotypes with MiXCR, one entry per CDR3 protein. The sample records about 100,000 distinct CDR3 sequences, about 15% being singletons. These receptors are not linked to any known antigen. Sequencing was carried out using naive CD8+ T cells from blood. The receptors here all came from a human donor in good health.

With regard to this clonotype: Mismatch with germline at one junction end may stem from a read error. The chain carries TRBV4-3 and TRBJ1-4, with 7 bases identical to TRBD1. Germline V gives CDR1 LGHNA, CDR2 YSLEER. The CDR3 is 13 amino acids. CDR3 amino acids: CASSLPPPGTEPF. The CDR3 DNA reads TGCGCCAGCAGCTTACCCCCACCGGGGACAGAGCCTTTT.

This clonotype was counted between two and nine times. The J gene is TRBJ2-3, the V gene TRBV6-2 or TRBV6-3; D is perhaps TRBD1 (6 bases). Looked up from germline, CDR1 is MNHEY and CDR2 is SVGEGT. Trimming left V 2 bases short and J 3 bases short, with 12 bases between. This CDR3 spans 15 amino acids. The CDR3: CASSYRQGSTDTQYF. Written as DNA, the CDR3 is TGTGCCAGCAGTTACCGGCAGGGGAGTACAGATACGCAGTATTTT.